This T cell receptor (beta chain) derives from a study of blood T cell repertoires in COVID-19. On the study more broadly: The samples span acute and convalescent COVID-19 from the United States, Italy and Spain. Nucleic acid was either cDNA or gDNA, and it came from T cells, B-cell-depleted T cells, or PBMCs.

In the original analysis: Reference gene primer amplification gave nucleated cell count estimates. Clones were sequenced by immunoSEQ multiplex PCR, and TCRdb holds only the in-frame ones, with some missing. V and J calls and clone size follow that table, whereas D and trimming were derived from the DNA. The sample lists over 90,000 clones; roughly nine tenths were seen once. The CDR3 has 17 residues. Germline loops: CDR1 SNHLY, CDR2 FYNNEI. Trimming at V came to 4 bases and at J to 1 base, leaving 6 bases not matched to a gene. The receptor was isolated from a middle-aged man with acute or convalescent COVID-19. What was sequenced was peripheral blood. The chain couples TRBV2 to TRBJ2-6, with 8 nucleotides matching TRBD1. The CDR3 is CASSVRTGPSGANVLTF. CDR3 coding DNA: TGTGCCAGCAGTGTGAGGACAGGGCCGTCTGGGGCCAACGTCCTGACTTTC.